Listed below are T cell receptor beta chains from one sample, sequenced in a study of blood T cell repertoires in COVID-19. Produced via immunoSEQ multiplex PCR; TCRdb's table is partial and in-frame only. The sample lists 180,000 or so clones; roughly 88% were seen once. Sequenced material: PBMCs or T cells enriched from blood (not recorded which). These TCRs come from a man aged 50-59 years who had recovered from COVID-19. Each CDR3 is given with its conserved first and last residue. Fields, in order: J gene, clone size, V gene, D gene, CDR3 DNA, CDR3 protein. D genes are given only for firm matches. A row's size may be missing; if present it is once, few, many or a size class.

>TRBJ1-5|.|TRBV19|.
TGTGCCAGTAGGGCAGGGGAGTATAGCAATCAGCCCCAGCATTTT
CASRAGEYSNQPQHF
>TRBJ1-1|few|TRBV7-9|TRBD1
TGTGCCAGCAGCTGGGACAGCACTGAAGCTTTCTTT
CASSWDSTEAFF
>TRBJ2-7|.|TRBV6-5|TRBD1
TGTGCCAGCAGTTATGGGACAGTTAGCTCCTACGAGCAGTACTTC
CASSYGTVSSYEQYF
>TRBJ1-3|.|TRBV4-2|.
TGTGCCAGCAGCCAAGAGACAACTTACTCTGGAAACACCATATATTTT
CASSQETTYSGNTIYF
>TRBJ2-2|.|TRBV5-6|TRBD1
TGTGCCAGCAGCCTAGCCGGGACAGGGGGGAACACCGGGGAGCTGTTTTTT
CASSLAGTGGNTGELFF
>TRBJ2-5|.|TRBV5-1|TRBD2
TGCGCCAGCAGCTTCAGTGCGGGGGGGCGAGAGACCCAGTACTTC
CASSFSAGGRETQYF
>TRBJ2-6|.|TRBV9|TRBD1
TGTGCCAGCAGCCCGCGGACAGGCAGTACTTCCTCTGGGGCCAACGTCCTGACTTTC
CASSPRTGSTSSGANVLTF
>TRBJ2-3|.|TRBV7-6|TRBD1
TGTGCCAGCAGCTTTAGGCCGTGGACAGGGGGCATCACAGATACGCAGTATTTT
CASSFRPWTGGITDTQYF
>TRBJ2-7|.|TRBV18|TRBD1
TGTGCCAGCTCTCTCGACAGGGGGTTCACCTACGAGCAGTACTTC
CASSLDRGFTYEQYF
>TRBJ2-5|.|TRBV19|TRBD1
TGTGCCAGTAGTGAAGGGACAGGGGGCAGTGAGACCCAGTACTTC
CASSEGTGGSETQYF
>TRBJ2-7|.|TRBV4-1|.
TGCGCCAGCAGCCAGGTATCAACAGGGCTTAAGTCCTACGAGCAGTACTTC
CASSQVSTGLKSYEQYF
>TRBJ1-5|.|TRBV20-1|.
TGCAGTGCTAGTAGAGACAGGACCCAGCCCCAGCATTTT
CSASRDRTQPQHF
>TRBJ2-7|many|TRBV9|TRBD1
TGTGCCAGCAGCCCCGTGGGGACAGGGAATACCGAGCAGTACTTC
CASSPVGTGNTEQYF
>TRBJ1-4|.|TRBV2|.
TGTGCCAGCAGTCTCCGGACAGCAGTTAATGAAAAACTGTTTTTT
CASSLRTAVNEKLFF
>TRBJ2-1|.|TRBV9|TRBD2
TGTGCCAGCAGCGTATACCCTAGCGGGGGGGTTAATGAGCAGTTCTTC
CASSVYPSGGVNEQFF
>TRBJ1-6|many|TRBV6-5|TRBD1
TGTGCCAGCAGGACTGACAGGGAAAACTCACCCCTCCACTTT
CASRTDRENSPLHF
>TRBJ2-5|.|TRBV9|.
TGTGCCAGCAGCGTAAGTCTAGCGGAGACCCAGTACTTC
CASSVSLAETQYF
>TRBJ1-5|.|TRBV6-5|TRBD1
TGTGCCAGCAGTTGGGACAGGAACCCCAATCAGCCCCAGCATTTT
CASSWDRNPNQPQHF
>TRBJ2-7|once|TRBV30|.
TGTGCCTGGAGTGTGGGGCAGGGGAACGAGCAGTACTTC
CAWSVGQGNEQYF
>TRBJ2-3|.|TRBV19|TRBD1
TGTGCCAGTAGCACGGGACAGAGCCATGGGACGCAGTATTTT
CASSTGQSHGTQYF
>TRBJ1-3|.|TRBV28|.
TGTGCCAGCAGTGAAGCCGGGACAAATGGAAACACCATATATTTT
CASSEAGTNGNTIYF
>TRBJ1-1|.|TRBV28|.
TGTGCCAGCAGTTTAGGACAGAACACTGAAGCTTTCTTT
CASSLGQNTEAFF